Below are 14 T cell receptor beta chains sequenced from a single sample in a study of T cells expressing NK-cell markers. With the 5' RACE reads reprocessed, TCRdb shows one record per CDR3 protein and no DNA. This sample's table has about 460,000 distinct CDR3 sequences. Sequenced sample: blood T cells: a sorted CD56 or NKG2C T cell subset, CD4+ or CD8+ T cells, or bulk PBMC T cells (not recorded which). The receptors come from a woman between 50 and 59 years old in good health.

The CDR3 protein is CAIKLSGTDTQYF. The chain combines TRBV10-3 with TRBJ2-3; no DNA is available, so the TRBD2 call from TCRdb remains unchecked. The length of the CDR3 is 13 residues. Germline CDR1 is ENHRY and CDR2 is SYGVKD.

The gene calls are TRBV2 and TRBJ2-1; TCRdb selects TRBD2, and the lack of DNA leaves this call unchecked. This CDR3 has 12 amino acids. Germline CDR1 and CDR2: SNHLY and FYNNEI. The CDR3 region is CASRAGGYEQFF.

This sequence joins TRBV12-3 or TRBV12-4 and TRBJ1-1; the D call of TRBD1 rests on TCRdb alone, since no DNA is present to check it. The CDR3 is 16 residues long. CDR3: CASSLWGQGMNTEAFF.

The V and J genes are TRBV11-2 and TRBJ2-5; TCRdb's assignment of TRBD2 cannot be checked, as there is no DNA. Germline V lookup: CDR1 SGHAT, CDR2 FQNNGV. CDR3 length equals 15 residues. CDR3 region: CASSLDLDLRETQYF.

The rearrangement joins TRBV10-3 to TRBJ2-2; the TCRdb D gene call, TRBD2, has no DNA to confirm it. CDR1 is ENHRY, CDR2 SYGVKD, per germline. This CDR3 spans 16 amino acids. CDR3: CAISRSGPANTGELFF.

The chain joins TRBV2 to TRBJ2-3; the TCRdb D gene call, TRBD2, has no DNA to confirm it. Germline CDR1 is SNHLY and CDR2 is FYNNEI. The CDR3 loop spans 17 amino acids. CDR3 protein: CASSSPRAGGTTDTQYF.

CDR3 residues: CASRHRGGGNEKLFF. The chain joins TRBV6-5 to TRBJ1-4; the D call from TCRdb, TRBD1, cannot be confirmed without DNA. CDR1 MNHEY and CDR2 SVGAGI come from the germline V gene. The CDR3 spans 15 residues.

The chain employs TRBV7-9 and TRBJ2-5; with no DNA, the TCRdb D assignment of TRBD2 cannot be verified. There are 15 residues in the CDR3. The germline gives CDR1 SEHNR, CDR2 FQNEAQ (reference sequence). The CDR3 protein is CASSLASGSVETQYF. The complete variable domain, with remaining parts taken from reference TRBV7-9 and TRBJ2-5, reads DTGVSQNPRHKITKRGQNVTFRCDPISEHNRLYWYRQTLGQGPEFLTYFQNEAQLEKSRLLSDRFSAERPKGSFSTLEIQRTEQGDSAMYLCASSLASGSVETQYFGPGTRLLVL.

The chain recombines TRBV5-6 with TRBJ1-2; TCRdb indicates TRBD1, and absent DNA this call remains unverified. From germline, CDR1 is SGHDT and CDR2 YYEEEE. The CDR3 sequence is 13 residues long. This CDR3 is CASNQWGDYGYTF.

The rearrangement joins TRBV4-1 to TRBJ2-3; TCRdb proposes TRBD2, but this gene call is untestable without DNA. Germline CDR1 is MGHRA and CDR2 is YSYEKL. There are 18 residues in the CDR3. The CDR3 sequence is CASSQERSGRAILDTQYF.

This chain joins TRBV20-1 and TRBJ2-3; TCRdb names TRBD2, which stays unverified in the absence of DNA. Germline CDR1 reads DFQATT; CDR2 reads SNEGSKA (reference sequence). The CDR3 loop spans 15 amino acids. The CDR3 loop is CSASPGAGVADTQYF.

The chain carries TRBV20-1 and TRBJ2-1; TCRdb proposes TRBD2, but this gene call is untestable without DNA. This CDR3 has 15 amino acids. Germline lookup yields CDR1 DFQATT and CDR2 SNEGSKA (reference sequence). The CDR3 protein is CSARGWGGANNEQFF.

The rearrangement joins TRBV5-1 to TRBJ2-1; lacking DNA, the TRBD2 call made by TCRdb goes unchecked. The CDR3 spans 15 residues. Germline CDR1 and CDR2: SGHRS and YFSETQ. CDR3: CASSLFTSGSFEQFF.

The V call is TRBV5-1, the J call TRBJ1-2; as DNA is missing, the TRBD1 call by TCRdb cannot be tested. The CDR3 has 13 residues. CDR1 and CDR2 (germline): SGHRS, YFSETQ. The CDR3 loop is CASSLGQRDGYTF. Variable domain in full (rest from reference TRBV5-1 and TRBJ1-2): KAGVTQTPRYLIKTRGQQVTLSCSPISGHRSVSWYQQTPGQGLQFLFEYFSETQRNKGNFPGRFSGRQFSNSRSEMNVSTLELGDSALYLCASSLGQRDGYTFGSGTRLTVV.